This T cell receptor (beta chain) was sequenced during a study of blood T cell repertoires in COVID-19. A single count supports this clone. Authors' data handling: Amplifying reference gene primers gave estimates of nucleated cell counts. Sequencing was performed with immunoSEQ multiplex PCR; in TCRdb, only in-frame clones are kept and a portion is missing. The V and J calls and clone size come from that table; D and trimming were worked out from the DNA. This sample carries 250,000 to 300,000 clones, nearly 90% of them seen once, and the ten largest clones take more than 1.5%. Germline V gene lookup returns CDR1 KGHDR and CDR2 SFDVKD. J lost 4 bases, V lost 1 base, and 3 bases had no gene match. This CDR3 has 15 amino acids. Grouping used clinical history reported by participants in a survey and questionnaire.

The TCR originated in an older woman who had recovered from COVID-19. V is TRBV24-1 and J is TRBJ2-7; 10 bases match TRBD1. The sample was PBMCs or T cells enriched from blood (not recorded which). The DNA of the CDR3 is TGTGCCACCAGTGATTTTACGGACAGGGGGTACGAGCAGTACTTC. Amino acid sequence: CATSDFTDRGYEQYF.